These 7 T cell receptor beta chains came from one sample sequenced in a study of blood T cell repertoires in COVID-19. Some clones are missing from TCRdb's copy, which holds only in-frame ones; the method was immunoSEQ multiplex PCR. The sample has about 280,000 clones, 83% seen once; the top ten hold roughly a tenth. The specimen sequenced was peripheral blood. These receptors all stem from a woman in her forties or fifties who had recovered from COVID-19.

The chain carries TRBV5-1 and TRBJ2-2; TRBD1 might be the D (5 bases). The germline CDR1 and CDR2 sequences are SGHRS and YFSETQ. Trimming removed 0 bases from V and 0 bases from J, with 18 bases in between. The length of the CDR3 is 19 residues. CDR3 amino acids: CASSLGGWAVRPNTGELFF. The DNA of the CDR3 is TGCGCCAGCAGCTTGGGGGGCTGGGCAGTCCGCCCGAACACCGGGGAGCTGTTTTTT. Together with reference TRBV5-1 and TRBJ2-2, the CDR3 gives the full variable domain: KAGVTQTPRYLIKTRGQQVTLSCSPISGHRSVSWYQQTPGQGLQFLFEYFSETQRNKGNFPGRFSGRQFSNSRSEMNVSTLELGDSALYLCASSLGGWAVRPNTGELFFGEGSRLTVL.

CDR3 sequence: CASSSTTANYGYTF. In nucleotides, the CDR3 is TGTGCCAGCAGTTCGACTACAGCTAACTATGGCTACACCTTC. The V gene is TRBV28, the J gene TRBJ1-2; no clear D. The CDR3 contains 14 residues. CDR1 is MDHEN, CDR2 SYDVKM, per germline. Between the trimmed V and J ends, which lost 4 bases and 0 bases, there was a span of 9 bases.

This clone was detected once. The chain uses TRBV11-2 and TRBJ1-4; 7 bases agree with TRBD1. This CDR3 spans 14 amino acids. Germline lookup yields CDR1 SGHAT and CDR2 FQNNGV. V lost 5 bases and J lost 7; bases outside the gene matches: 7. The CDR3 spells CASSRDRGVEKLFF. The CDR3 DNA reads as TGTGCCAGCAGCCGGGACAGAGGGGTTGAAAAACTGTTTTTT.

The J gene is TRBJ2-2, the V gene TRBV28; 8 nucleotides align to TRBD1. V trimming: 6 bases; J trimming: 7 bases; junction bases outside the gene matches: 4. The CDR3 contains 13 residues. CDR1 and CDR2 from the germline V gene are MDHEN and SYDVKM. CDR3 region: CASRWTGIGELFF. As DNA, the CDR3 is TGTGCCAGCAGGTGGACAGGGATCGGGGAGCTGTTTTTT.

This clone was counted once. The same CDR3 can be traced to other DNA sequences in this sample. The V gene is TRBV27, the J gene TRBJ2-7, with D perhaps matching TRBD1 (5 bases). The CDR3 runs to 13 residues. CDR1 is MNHEY, CDR2 SMNVEV, per germline (reference sequence). V was shortened by 2 bases and J by 0 bases, with 5 bases between the two germline ends. CDR3 in DNA: TGTGCCAGCAGTTTAGGGGCCTCCTACGAGCAGTACTTC. Protein sequence: CASSLGASYEQYF.

DNA for the CDR3: TGTGCCAGCAGCTGGGACAGGAATAATTCACCCCTCCACTTT. Translating gives CASSWDRNNSPLHF. This sequence joins TRBV7-2 and TRBJ1-6; 8 nucleotides match TRBD1. CDR3 length: 14 residues. Trimming took 4 bases from V and 5 from J; bases not matched to a gene: 1. Per the germline V gene, CDR1 is SGHTA and CDR2 is FQGNSA.

The chain recombines TRBV19 with TRBJ1-2; D is perhaps TRBD1 (5 bases). The germline CDR1 and CDR2 sequences are LNHDA and SQIVND (reference sequence). Trimming shortened V by 6 bases and J by 2 bases, and 19 bases separated the two germline ends. This CDR3 comprises 16 residues. The CDR3 DNA sequence: TGTGCCAGTAGCCCGACCAGCACGAGACAGAACTATGGCTACACCTTC. Translation gives CASSPTSTRQNYGYTF.